This TCR beta chain was retrieved from a study of cytomegalovirus exposure and HLA in healthy donors. The germline V gene has CDR1 ENHRY and CDR2 SYGVKD. The ends lost 4 bases at V and 0 bases at J; junction bases unmatched: 8. This CDR3 has 17 amino acids. Regarding the study as a whole: As confirmed in vitro, three CMV-associated chains were specific for CMV antigens. The majority of TCR sequences were rare, yet some public TCRs appeared in many donors. It was assumed in the presence/absence analyses that sequencing depth was roughly uniform across donors.

As for this clone: The antigen remains undetermined.

PCR employed 60 Vbeta and 13 Jbeta primers. The data were produced by immunoSEQ multiplex PCR, yet TCRdb's version contains in-frame clones alone and is incomplete. This sample has approximately 91,000 clones, with more than 75% found just once. The chain employs TRBV10-3 and TRBJ2-3, with 9 nucleotides matching TRBD2. The source is a human donor in good health. Input material: PBMCs. DNA of the CDR3: TGTGCCATCAGTGGAGGACTAGCGCACGCTAGCACAGATACGCAGTATTTT. It translates to CAISGGLAHASTDTQYF.